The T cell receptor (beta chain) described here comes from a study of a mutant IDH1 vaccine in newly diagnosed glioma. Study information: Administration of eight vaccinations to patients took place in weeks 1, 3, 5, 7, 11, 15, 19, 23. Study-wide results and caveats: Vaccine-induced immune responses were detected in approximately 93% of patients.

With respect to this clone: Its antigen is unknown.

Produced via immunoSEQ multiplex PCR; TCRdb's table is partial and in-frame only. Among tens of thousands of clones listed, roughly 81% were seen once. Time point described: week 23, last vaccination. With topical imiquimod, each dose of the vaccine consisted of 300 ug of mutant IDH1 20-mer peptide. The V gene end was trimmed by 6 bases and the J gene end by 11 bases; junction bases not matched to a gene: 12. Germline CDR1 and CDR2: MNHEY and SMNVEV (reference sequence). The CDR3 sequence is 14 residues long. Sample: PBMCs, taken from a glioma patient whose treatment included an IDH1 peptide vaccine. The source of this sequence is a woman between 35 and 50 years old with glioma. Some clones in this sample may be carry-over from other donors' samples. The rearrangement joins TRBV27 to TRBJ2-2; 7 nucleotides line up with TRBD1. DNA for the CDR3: TGTGCCAGCAGCTGGGGACAGCTTGCCGACGAGCTGTTTTTT. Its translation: CASSWGQLADELFF.